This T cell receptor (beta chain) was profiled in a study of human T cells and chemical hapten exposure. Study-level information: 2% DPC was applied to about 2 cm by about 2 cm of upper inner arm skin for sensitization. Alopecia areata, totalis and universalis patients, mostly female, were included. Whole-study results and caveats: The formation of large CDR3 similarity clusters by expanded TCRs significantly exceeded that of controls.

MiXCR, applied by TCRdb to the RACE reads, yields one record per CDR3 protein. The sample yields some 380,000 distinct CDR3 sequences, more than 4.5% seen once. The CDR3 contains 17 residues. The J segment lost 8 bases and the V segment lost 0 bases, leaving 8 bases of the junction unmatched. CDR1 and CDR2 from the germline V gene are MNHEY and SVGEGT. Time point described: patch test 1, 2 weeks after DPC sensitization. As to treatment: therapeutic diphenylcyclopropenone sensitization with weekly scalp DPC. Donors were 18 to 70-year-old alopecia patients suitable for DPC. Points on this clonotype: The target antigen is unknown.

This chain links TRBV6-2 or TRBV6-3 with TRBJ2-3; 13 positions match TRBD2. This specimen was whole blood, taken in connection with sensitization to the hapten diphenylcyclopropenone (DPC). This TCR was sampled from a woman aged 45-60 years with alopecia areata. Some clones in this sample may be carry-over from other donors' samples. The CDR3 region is CASSYSRLAGGIATQYF. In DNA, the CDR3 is TGTGCCAGCAGTTACTCGAGACTAGCGGGGGGCATCGCTACGCAGTATTTT.